The 30 T cell receptor beta chains listed next were all sequenced from one sample in a study of T cells in Graves' hyperthyroidism and ophthalmopathy. Amplified TCR beta CDR3 regions derived from RNA transcripts. First-round RT-PCR targeting the TCR CDR3 was performed with the HTBI primer set. Each CDR3 protein is one row after TCRdb ran MiXCR on the multiplex PCR reads. Among approximately 400,000 distinct CDR3 sequences listed, approximately 12% were seen once. The sample consisted of blood. The receptors shown here come from a man in his thirties or forties with Graves' hyperthyroidism that later progressed to Graves' ophthalmopathy.

This clonotype was counted a few times. The chain combines TRBV7-2 with TRBJ1-2; 8 nucleotides line up with TRBD1. The CDR3 contains 15 residues. Germline V gene data show CDR1 as SGHTA and CDR2 as FQGNSA. The V gene end was trimmed by 6 bases and the J gene end by 2 bases; junction bases not matched to a gene: 8. CDR3 in amino acids: CASSGQDRANYGYTF. The CDR3 DNA reads as TGTGCCAGCAGTGGCCAGGACAGGGCGAACTATGGCTACACCTTC.

The rearrangement links TRBV7-9 to TRBJ1-1, with D perhaps TRBD1 (6 bases). There are 16 residues in the CDR3. Germline V gene lookup returns CDR1 SEHNR and CDR2 FQNEAQ (reference sequence). V was cut by 4 bases and J by 1 base, with 16 bases left in between. The CDR3 bases are TGTGCCAGCAGCTCCCTAGGCCGGACAGAGAACACTGAAGCTTTCTTT. Translating it yields CASSSLGRTENTEAFF.

As concerns this clonotype: One end of the junction fails to match germline, which may point to a read error. J is TRBJ1-1 and V is TRBV7-9; D unresolved. This CDR3 comprises 15 residues. Looked up from germline, CDR1 is SEHNR and CDR2 is FQNEAQ (reference sequence). CDR3 loop: CASSLGPGLNTEACF. The CDR3 bases are TGTGCCAGCAGCTTAGGACCCGGGTTGAACACTGAAGCTTGCTTT.

This clonotype was observed at least ten times. The rearrangement uses TRBV24-1 and TRBJ1-2, with TRBD1 matching 8 bases. With V trimmed by 6 bases and J by 4 bases, 21 bases remained unmatched. The CDR3 length is 19 residues. CDR1 is KGHDR and CDR2 is SFDVKD in the germline V gene. CDR3 loop: CATSNQPGQAGDPPYGYTF. DNA for the CDR3: TGTGCCACCAGTAACCAACCGGGACAGGCGGGGGACCCACCCTATGGCTACACCTTC.

Many counts were recorded for this clonotype. This chain uses TRBV5-1 with TRBJ1-1, with D possibly matching TRBD1 (5 bases). V shed 0 bases and J shed 1 base, with 13 bases lying between them. The CDR3 runs 16 residues. The V gene's germline CDR1 is SGHRS and CDR2 YFSETQ. This chain's CDR3 is CASSLAGSGANTEAFF. CDR3 coding DNA: TGCGCCAGCAGCTTGGCCGGTTCTGGGGCGAACACTGAAGCTTTCTTT.

The chain joins TRBV6-5 to TRBJ1-1; D call uncertain. Germline V gene data show CDR1 as MNHEY and CDR2 as SVGAGI. The CDR3 is made up of 13 amino acids. With 7 bases removed from V and 1 base from J, the gap between germline ends came to 10 bases. The CDR3, as DNA: TGTGCCAGCAAAGTTACGAGGAACACTGAAGCTTTCTTT. Its protein product is CASKVTRNTEAFF.

The chain is built from TRBV11-2 and TRBJ2-5; 11 bases are a match to TRBD2. The V gene's germline CDR1 is SGHAT and CDR2 FQNNGV. After removal of 4 bases from V and 4 bases from J, the junction contained 14 bases not matched to a gene. The CDR3 is 18 residues long. CDR3 region: CASSSSMTSGDTGETQYF. The CDR3 DNA reads as TGTGCCAGCAGCTCGAGTATGACTAGCGGGGACACGGGAGAGACCCAGTACTTC. The full variable domain, completed using reference TRBV11-2 and TRBJ2-5, is EAGVAQSPRYKIIEKRQSVAFWCNPISGHATLYWYQQILGQGPKLLIQFQNNGVVDDSQLPKDRFSAERLKGVDSTLKIQPAKLEDSAVYLCASSSSMTSGDTGETQYFGPGTRLLVL.

V is TRBV27 and J is TRBJ2-7; D gene unclear. This CDR3 contains 14 residues. Trimming removed 7 bases at V and 0 bases at J, with 13 bases between. CDR1 and CDR2 from the germline V gene are MNHEY and SMNVEV (reference sequence). The DNA for the CDR3 is TGTGCCAGCACCGACTTGGGTCCCTCCTACGAGCAGTACTTC. This sequence encodes CASTDLGPSYEQYF.

The chain has TRBV6-1 and TRBJ2-7; D is perhaps TRBD1 or TRBD2 (5 bases each). The V gene lost 5 bases and the J gene lost 3 bases, with 20 bases spanning the gap. CDR3 size: 16 residues. Germline values: CDR1 MNHNS, CDR2 SASEGT. In DNA form, the CDR3 reads TGTGCCAGCAGTCCTGCGTGGGGGATCGCTGGCTACGAGCAGTACTTC. Protein product: CASSPAWGIAGYEQYF.

Many counts were recorded for this clonotype. The chain combines TRBV12-3 or TRBV12-4 with TRBJ1-5, with 9 bases identical to TRBD1. This CDR3 region has 14 residues. V lost 4 bases, J lost 2 bases, and 0 bases stayed unmatched. In DNA form, the CDR3 reads TGTGCCAGCAGTTGGACAGGGGGCAATCAGCCCCAGCATTTT. This encodes CASSWTGGNQPQHF.

This chain joins TRBV6-1 and TRBJ1-4; TRBD1 agrees at 9 bases. CDR1 MNHNS and CDR2 SASEGT come from the germline V gene. The CDR3 extends over 16 amino acids. Trimming cost V 6 bases and J 4 bases; bases outside gene matches: 9. The chain's CDR3 is CASRQNRGPVNEKLFF. The CDR3 DNA sequence: TGTGCCAGCAGGCAAAACAGGGGGCCGGTTAATGAAAAACTGTTTTTT.

This clonotype occurred many times. The V gene is TRBV2, the J gene TRBJ1-5, with D possibly matching TRBD1 (5 bases). This CDR3 is 14 amino acids long. V was trimmed by 2 bases and J by 7 bases, leaving 12 bases between them. Germline V lookup: CDR1 SNHLY, CDR2 FYNNEI. The CDR3 sequence is CASSELTGDQPQHF. The CDR3 coding sequence is TGTGCCAGCAGTGAACTCACGGGGGACCAGCCCCAGCATTTT.

The chain combines TRBV19 with TRBJ2-2; D unclear. The germline gives CDR1 LNHDA, CDR2 SQIVND (reference sequence). The length of the CDR3 is 14 residues. V was cut by 7 bases and J by 0 bases, with 9 bases left in between. The chain's CDR3 is CASTTNANTGELFF. The DNA of the CDR3 is TGTGCCAGTACGACAAACGCGAACACCGGGGAGCTGTTTTTT. Full variable domain (rest looked up from reference TRBV19 and TRBJ2-2): DGGITQSPKYLFRKEGQNVTLSCEQNLNHDAMYWYRQDPGQGLRLIYYSQIVNDFQKGDIAEGYSVSREKKESFPLTVTSAQKNPTAFYLCASTTNANTGELFFGEGSRLTVL.

This clonotype was counted ten times or more. The chain recombines TRBV7-9 with TRBJ2-5; D gene ambiguous. V dropped 8 bases and J dropped 5 bases, with 21 bases sitting between them. The CDR3 is 15 amino acids. Germline-derived CDR1 and CDR2 are SEHNR and FQNEAQ (reference sequence). CDR3 residues: CASELIGVGSETQYF. The CDR3, as DNA: TGTGCCAGCGAGCTTATCGGTGTTGGGTCTGAGACCCAGTACTTC.

This clonotype has a count of ten or more. The rearrangement uses TRBV28 and TRBJ1-5; TRBD1 is a possible D gene (6 bases). V was shortened by 7 bases and J by 0 bases, with 13 bases between the two germline ends. This CDR3 is built from 15 residues. The germline V gene encodes CDR1 MDHEN and CDR2 SYDVKM. CDR3 DNA sequence: TGTGCCAGCACATCGGGGGGCTCTAGCAATCAGCCCCAGCATTTT. Protein product: CASTSGGSSNQPQHF.

This clonotype has ten or more counts. The V gene is TRBV12-3 or TRBV12-4, the J gene TRBJ2-7; 12 bases line up with TRBD2. The CDR3 is 15 amino acids. V lost 4 bases, J lost 6 bases, and 7 bases stayed unmatched. The CDR3 nucleotides read TGTGCCAGCAGTTCGGCTAGCGGGGGGGCAGTCGAGCAGTACTTC. This encodes CASSSASGGAVEQYF.

The V call is TRBV27, the J call TRBJ1-1; D is possibly TRBD1 (6 bases). Germline V lookup: CDR1 MNHEY, CDR2 SMNVEV (reference sequence). Trimming shortened V by 8 bases and J by 5 bases, and 15 bases separated the two germline ends. This CDR3 has 13 amino acids. The CDR3 coding sequence is TGTGCCAGCTCGGGGGCTTTTGGGACTGAAGCTTTCTTT. Translation gives CASSGAFGTEAFF.

The V call is TRBV6-5, the J call TRBJ1-5; D gene uncertain. The CDR3 is made up of 15 amino acids. Germline-derived CDR1 and CDR2 are MNHEY and SVGAGI. The V and J ends lost 0 bases and 1 base respectively, with 7 bases between them. This chain's CDR3 is CASSYSPGSNQPQHF. The CDR3 DNA is TGTGCCAGCAGTTACTCGCCCGGGAGCAATCAGCCCCAGCATTTT.

The sample holds a few counts of this clonotype. The chain combines TRBV9 with TRBJ2-7; 13 nucleotides line up with TRBD2. V dropped 3 bases and J dropped 3; count of bases not matched to a gene: 9. The CDR3 contains 17 residues. Per germline, CDR1 SGDLS and CDR2 YYNGEE. The CDR3 nucleotides read TGTGCCAGCAGCGAGGGGTGGGGGACTAGCGGGGACTACGAGCAGTACTTC. Amino acid sequence: CASSEGWGTSGDYEQYF.

This clonotype was seen many times. This rearrangement joins TRBV6-1 to TRBJ2-2, with a possible D match to TRBD1 (7 bases). Trimming pared 1 base from V and 6 bases from J, leaving 18 bases between. The V gene's germline CDR1 is MNHNS and CDR2 SASEGT. This CDR3 has 17 amino acids. CDR3 residues: CASSEGPRGRGAGELFF. The CDR3 DNA reads as TGTGCCAGCAGTGAAGGCCCCAGGGGCAGGGGGGCCGGGGAGCTGTTTTTT.

In its sample, this clonotype was seen a few times. The rearrangement uses TRBV6-2 or TRBV6-3 and TRBJ2-4; D is unclear. Trimming cost V 5 bases and J 1 base, with 12 bases left between them. Germline assignment: CDR1 MNHEY and CDR2 SVGEGT. This CDR3 contains 15 residues. CDR3: CASSTPGTAKNIQYF. Here the CDR3 DNA reads TGTGCCAGCAGTACCCCCGGCACCGCCAAAAACATTCAGTACTTC.

This clonotype came up many times. The rearrangement links TRBV5-6 to TRBJ2-7, with 8 positions matching TRBD2. This CDR3 is 16 amino acids long. CDR1 and CDR2 from the germline V gene are SGHDT and YYEEEE. J lost 5 bases, V lost 1 base, and 11 bases had no gene match. The CDR3 region is CASSLTGGGRWNEQYF. In DNA form, the CDR3 reads TGTGCCAGCAGCTTGACGGGAGGGGGGCGCTGGAACGAGCAGTACTTC.

V and J are TRBV30 and TRBJ1-1; possible D gene TRBD1, 5 bases. Trimming stripped 0 bases from V and 6 bases from J, with 14 bases between. This CDR3 region has 14 residues. Germline-derived CDR1 and CDR2 are GTSNPN and SVGIG (reference sequence). CDR3 sequence: CAWSVVGGSAEAFF. CDR3 coding DNA: TGTGCCTGGAGTGTAGTGGGGGGGAGCGCTGAAGCTTTCTTT.

Details on this clonotype: It may be a read error: a sequence one base away is much more abundant. The chain links TRBV27 to TRBJ1-5; 7 bases map to TRBD1. CDR3 length: 15 amino acids. V gave up 6 bases and J gave up 0 bases; unmatched junction bases: 5. Germline CDR1 MNHEY, CDR2 SMNVEV (reference sequence). The CDR3 DNA reads as TGTGCCAGCAGACGGACAGGAAATAGCAATCAGCCCCAGCATTTT. Translation gives CASRRTGNSNQPQHF.

This clonotype was detected only once. Just one base apart from a much larger clone, this may be a read error. This CDR3 fails to terminate in the conserved phenylalanine or tryptophan, so it likely reflects a read error. The chain recombines TRBV7-8 with TRBJ2-3; 9 bases agree with TRBD2. The V and J ends lost 5 bases and 2 bases, in that order; junction bases with no gene match: 8. The CDR3 is 16 residues long. CDR1 is SGHVS, CDR2 FQNEAQ, per germline. CDR3 nucleotide sequence: TGTGCCAGCAGCCAAAGACTAGCGGTCCCCACAGATACGCAGTATTAT. Encoded protein: CASSQRLAVPTDTQYY.

This clonotype has a count of ten or more. V is TRBV11-2 and J is TRBJ2-2; D gene unclear. Germline CDR1 is SGHAT and CDR2 is FQNNGV. CDR3 length: 17 residues. With 2 bases removed from V and 2 bases from J, the gap between germline ends came to 15 bases. CDR3 in amino acids: CASSLTHQRLNTGELFF. The CDR3 DNA follows: TGTGCCAGCAGCTTAACCCATCAGAGGTTAAACACCGGGGAGCTGTTTTTT.

In its sample, this clonotype was seen many times. The J gene is TRBJ2-1, the V gene TRBV6-1; TRBD1 is a possible D gene (6 bases). The V gene lost 6 bases and the J gene lost 1 base, with 13 bases spanning the gap. Germline V gives CDR1 MNHNS, CDR2 SASEGT. The CDR3 runs to 15 residues. The CDR3 spells CASRQTGISYNEQFF. As DNA, the CDR3 is TGTGCCAGCAGGCAAACAGGGATTTCCTACAATGAGCAGTTCTTC.

This chain joins TRBV2 and TRBJ1-3; D is undetermined. The germline gives CDR1 SNHLY, CDR2 FYNNEI. The CDR3 has 13 amino acids. Trimming left V 7 bases short and J 4 bases short, with 11 bases between. This CDR3 is CASTEGIGNTIYF. CDR3 nucleotide sequence: TGTGCCAGCACCGAAGGGATCGGAAACACCATATATTTT.

This clonotype was observed many times. This rearrangement joins TRBV28 to TRBJ2-1; no firm D call. Per the germline V gene, CDR1 is MDHEN and CDR2 is SYDVKM. V was pared by 4 bases and J by 0 bases, with 13 bases between. CDR3 length: 16 amino acids. CDR3 sequence reads: CASSSFFIRSYNEQFF. CDR3 nucleotides: TGTGCCAGCAGTTCGTTCTTTATTCGCTCCTACAATGAGCAGTTCTTC.

CDR3 coding DNA: TGCGCCAGCAGCTCTTCCGGGACGGAGAATTCACCCCTCCACTTT. It yields the protein CASSSSGTENSPLHF. The gene calls are TRBV5-1 and TRBJ1-6; a weak D match, TRBD1 (5 bases). The CDR3 is 15 residues long. Germline CDR1 and CDR2: SGHRS and YFSETQ. Trimming stripped 3 bases from V and 7 bases from J, with 14 bases between.